A single sample is the source of the 27 T cell receptor beta chains below, sequenced in a study of T cell repertoires and leukemia-associated antigens. No antigens are known for them. TCRdb processed the 5' RACE reads anew with MiXCR; each CDR3 protein has one entry. The table records over 8,500 distinct CDR3 sequences, about 40% of them present only once. Source material: CD3+ T cells sorted from blood and cultured. All receptors come from a female donor in good health.

For this clonotype: This may be a read error, as it is one base from a much larger clone. The V call is TRBV7-2, the J call TRBJ1-2; no definite D call. Germline V gives CDR1 SGHTA, CDR2 FQGNSA. The CDR3 is 13 residues long. The CDR3 loop reads CASSATANYDYTF. The CDR3 DNA is TGTGCCAGCAGCGCAACGGCTAACTATGACTACACCTTC.

This clonotype has only a few counts. Being one base from a much bigger clone, this may be a read error. CDR3 sequence reads: CAWSQDAGNEQYF. CDR3 in DNA: TGTGCCTGGAGTCAAGACGCTGGAAACGAGCAGTACTTC. The rearrangement uses TRBV30 and TRBJ2-7; D unclear. Germline lookup yields CDR1 GTSNPN and CDR2 SVGIG (reference sequence). The V and J ends lost 2 bases and 5 bases respectively, with 13 bases between them. The length of the CDR3 is 13 residues. The whole variable domain, remainder taken from reference TRBV30 and TRBJ2-7, is SQTIHQWPATLVQPVGSPLSLECTVEGTSNPNLYWYRQAAGRGLQLLFYSVGIGQISSEVPQNLSASRPQDRQFILSSKKLLLSDSGFYLCAWSQDAGNEQYFGPGTRLTVT.

The V and J genes are TRBV5-1 and TRBJ2-1, with 8 bases identical to TRBD2. With 0 bases clipped from V and 9 bases from J, the junction kept 8 bases outside the gene matches. The CDR3 consists of 15 residues. Germline CDR1 is SGHRS and CDR2 is YFSETQ. CDR3 protein: CASSLGSGTSSEQFF. The DNA of the CDR3 is TGCGCCAGCAGCTTGGGTAGCGGGACGTCTAGTGAGCAGTTCTTC. The full variable domain, in which reference TRBV5-1 and TRBJ2-1 provide the parts outside the CDR3, is KAGVTQTPRYLIKTRGQQVTLSCSPISGHRSVSWYQQTPGQGLQFLFEYFSETQRNKGNFPGRFSGRQFSNSRSEMNVSTLELGDSALYLCASSLGSGTSSEQFFGPGTRLTVL.

The CDR3 nucleotides read TGTGCCAGCAGCTTGGGCCGGTCAGAGAGCATTCAGTACTTC. It specifies CASSLGRSESIQYF. V is TRBV5-4 and J is TRBJ2-4, with no clear D. The germline V gene encodes CDR1 SGHNT and CDR2 YYREEE (reference sequence). The CDR3 extends over 14 amino acids. Trimming stripped 0 bases from V and 9 bases from J, with 13 bases between. Complete variable domain (other parts from reference TRBV5-4 and TRBJ2-4): ETGVTQSPTHLIKTRGQQVTLRCSSQSGHNTVSWYQQALGQGPQFIFQYYREEENGRGNFPPRFSGLQFPNYSSELNVNALELDDSALYLCASSLGRSESIQYFGAGTRLSVL.

On this clonotype: The conserved closing phenylalanine or tryptophan is absent in this CDR3, likely reflecting a read error. The limits of the CDR3 on the DNA are not certain, so only TCRdb's listed CDR3 is given. The rearrangement uses TRBV6-4 and TRBJ2-3; the table's D call, TRBD2, has no DNA check behind it. The CDR3 is made up of 15 amino acids, end residues included. From germline, CDR1 is MRHNA and CDR2 SNTAGT. CDR3 protein: CASSGSGRVTDTRYS.

This clonotype was counted a few times. This chain links TRBV28 with TRBJ1-4; no reliable D call. This CDR3 spans 16 amino acids. Trimming removed 2 bases from V and 1 base from J, with 11 bases in between. Germline V gene sequence: CDR1 MDHEN, CDR2 SYDVKM. This CDR3 reads CASSLGGIVTNEKLFF. The DNA of the CDR3 is TGTGCCAGCAGTTTAGGCGGCATAGTAACTAATGAAAAACTGTTTTTT. Full variable domain (outside the CDR3, taken from reference TRBV28 and TRBJ1-4): DVKVTQSSRYLVKRTGEKVFLECVQDMDHENMFWYRQDPGLGLRLIYFSYDVKMKEKGDIPEGYSVSREKKERFSLILESASTNQTSMYLCASSLGGIVTNEKLFFGSGTQLSVL.

This clonotype was seen more than once but under ten times. J is TRBJ2-5 and V is TRBV7-9, with a weak D call TRBD1 (5 bases). The V end lost 6 bases, the J end lost 3 bases, and 14 bases lay between the germline ends. Germline V CDR1 and CDR2: SEHNR, FQNEAQ (reference sequence). The CDR3 extends over 14 amino acids. The CDR3 spells CASRNNQGKETQYF. CDR3 nucleotides: TGTGCCAGCAGAAATAACCAGGGAAAAGAGACCCAGTACTTC.

V and J are TRBV25-1 and TRBJ1-1; a weak D match, TRBD1 (5 bases). Between the trimmed V and J ends, which lost 7 bases and 0 bases, there was a span of 15 bases. CDR1 and CDR2 from the germline V gene are MGHDK and SYGVNS. The CDR3 sequence is 15 residues long. CDR3 sequence (DNA): TGTGCCAGCAAGAACTCGGACACCATGAACACTGAAGCTTTCTTT. This encodes CASKNSDTMNTEAFF.

By sample share, this clonotype is medium-sized. The DNA for the CDR3 is TGCAGTGCCTACCGCACATTACCCCATCCATACGAGCAGTACTTC. This encodes CSAYRTLPHPYEQYF. The chain is built from TRBV20-1 and TRBJ2-7; D unresolved. The germline gives CDR1 DFQATT, CDR2 SNEGSKA (reference sequence). This CDR3 region has 15 residues. Trimming stripped 6 bases from V and 4 bases from J, with 22 bases between.

The chain joins TRBV20-1 to TRBJ2-7; weak D call: TRBD2 (5 bases). Between the trimmed V and J ends, which lost 2 bases and 0 bases, there was a span of 14 bases. The CDR3 has 15 residues. Germline values: CDR1 DFQATT, CDR2 SNEGSKA (reference sequence). The chain's CDR3 is CSARIRGWSSYEQYF. The CDR3 nucleotides are TGCAGTGCTAGAATACGCGGGTGGAGCTCCTACGAGCAGTACTTC.

As to this clonotype: The CDR3 does not close with the conserved phenylalanine or tryptophan, likely indicating a read error. This rearrangement joins TRBV4-1 to TRBJ1-1, with D unresolved. The CDR3 has 16 residues. V lost 4 bases and J 3 bases, leaving 18 bases between the germline ends. Germline V gives CDR1 MGHRA, CDR2 YSYEKL. CDR3 in DNA: TGCGCCAGCAGCCGAGCACCTTGGCCGTATGACACTGAAGCTTTCTCT. Translated: CASSRAPWPYDTEAFS.

This chain connects TRBV7-2 to TRBJ2-1; 10 nucleotides agree with TRBD2. CDR3 size: 15 residues. V lost 1 base to trimming and J lost 10 bases; unmatched junction nucleotides: 7. Germline V gene data show CDR1 as SGHTA and CDR2 as FQGNSA. CDR3 DNA sequence: TGTGCCAGCAGCTTAGAACTAGCGGGGACTATAGAGCAGTTCTTC. Encoded protein: CASSLELAGTIEQFF.

Ten or more counts support this clonotype. The V and J genes are TRBV11-2 and TRBJ2-2; 8 bases map to TRBD1. This CDR3 has 15 amino acids. Unmatched junction bases numbered 10, after V lost 6 bases and J lost 7 bases. Per the germline V gene, CDR1 is SGHAT and CDR2 is FQNNGV. CDR3 in DNA: TGTGCCAGCAGGTTCCAGGGGGCATATGGCGGGGAGCTGTTTTTT. Translating it yields CASRFQGAYGGELFF.

The chain combines TRBV5-1 with TRBJ2-2; maybe TRBD2 (5 bases). Trimming removed 7 bases from V and 0 bases from J, with 10 bases in between. Germline V gene data show CDR1 as SGHRS and CDR2 as YFSETQ. This CDR3 is built from 14 residues. Written as DNA, the CDR3 is TGCGCCAGCCCCGTAGCGACGAACACCGGGGAGCTGTTTTTT. It encodes CASPVATNTGELFF.

A remark on this clonotype: Germline is not matched at one junction end, which may reflect a read error. This chain joins TRBV6-5 and TRBJ2-7, with 11 bases identical to TRBD2. Germline CDR1 reads MNHEY; CDR2 reads SVGAGI. The CDR3 loop spans 15 amino acids. Here the CDR3 reads CASSPTSGGSCEHYF. As DNA, the CDR3 is TGTGCCAGCAGTCCAACTAGCGGGGGCTCCTGCGAGCACTACTTC.

The chain recombines TRBV3-1 with TRBJ2-2; D unclear. The V end lost 6 bases, the J end lost 1 base, and 9 bases lay between the germline ends. This CDR3 has 14 amino acids. Germline CDR1 LGHDT, CDR2 YNNKEL (reference sequence). The CDR3: CASSRSWNTGELFF. Written as DNA, the CDR3 is TGTGCCAGCAGTCGATCGTGGAACACCGGGGAGCTGTTTTTT. Supplemented by reference TRBV3-1 and TRBJ2-2, the full variable domain reads DTAVSQTPKYLVTQMGNDKSIKCEQNLGHDTMYWYKQDSKKFLKIMFSYNNKELIINETVPNRFSPKSPDKAHLNLHINSLELGDSAVYFCASSRSWNTGELFFGEGSRLTVL.

In this sample, this clonotype turned up many times. V and J are TRBV15 and TRBJ2-1; 10 nucleotides line up with TRBD2. Germline loops: CDR1 LNHNV, CDR2 YYDKDF (reference sequence). V shed 0 bases and J 4 bases; nucleotides not matched to a gene: 6. The CDR3 has 17 amino acids. CDR3 in amino acids: CATSRELAGVRYNEQFF. CDR3 coding DNA: TGTGCCACCAGCAGAGAGCTAGCGGGAGTAAGGTACAATGAGCAGTTCTTC.

The chain uses TRBV5-1 and TRBJ2-5, with 9 bases matching TRBD2. CDR3 size: 17 residues. V lost 0 bases and J lost 0; bases outside the gene matches: 6. Germline assignment: CDR1 SGHRS and CDR2 YFSETQ. CDR3 DNA: TGCGCCAGCAGCTTGGGACTAGCGGCACCAGACCAAGAGACCCAGTACTTC. It codes for CASSLGLAAPDQETQYF.

This clonotype is labeled medium-sized. V is TRBV20-1 and J is TRBJ2-2; 9 nucleotides agree with TRBD2. The CDR3 runs to 14 residues. Germline V CDR1 and CDR2: DFQATT, SNEGSKA (reference sequence). V was pared by 2 bases and J by 2 bases, with 0 bases of the junction left unmatched. The CDR3 here is CSARLAGNTGELFF. For the CDR3, the DNA is TGCAGTGCTAGACTAGCGGGAAACACCGGGGAGCTGTTTTTT.

Points on this clonotype: The conserved final phenylalanine or tryptophan is absent from the CDR3, which likely points to a read error. The chain carries TRBV7-2 and TRBJ2-5; 8 bases match TRBD1. CDR1 SGHTA and CDR2 FQGNSA come from the germline V gene. There are 14 residues in the CDR3. The chain's CDR3 is CASSTWTGKETQYL. The CDR3 coding sequence is TGTGCTAGCAGCACTTGGACAGGGAAAGAGACCCAGTACCTC.

This clonotype was seen once. The chain links TRBV20-1 to TRBJ2-3, with TRBD2 matching over 7 bases. The J segment lost 0 bases and the V segment lost 0 bases, leaving 6 bases of the junction unmatched. The CDR3 contains 16 residues. The germline V gene encodes CDR1 DFQATT and CDR2 SNEGSKA (reference sequence). The CDR3 loop is CSARDRGVRSTDTQYF. CDR3 DNA: TGCAGTGCTAGAGATCGGGGGGTTCGAAGCACAGATACGCAGTATTTT.

This clonotype was observed a handful of times. V is TRBV12-3 or TRBV12-4 and J is TRBJ2-1; the match to TRBD1 covers 11 bases. The CDR3 is 16 residues long. With 1 base clipped from V and 6 bases from J, the junction kept 5 bases outside the gene matches. The CDR3: CASSLVRDRGFNEQFF. In nucleotides, the CDR3 is TGTGCCAGCAGTTTAGTACGGGACAGGGGGTTCAATGAGCAGTTCTTC.

This clonotype has at least ten counts. J is TRBJ1-2 and V is TRBV7-9, with TRBD1 matching over 7 bases. J gave up 5 bases and V 3 bases, and 6 bases lay outside the gene matches. CDR1 is SEHNR, CDR2 FQNEAQ, per germline (reference sequence). This CDR3 has 14 residues. The CDR3 protein is CASSFRGFRYGYTF. Here the CDR3 DNA reads TGTGCCAGCAGCTTCAGGGGGTTTCGGTATGGCTACACCTTC.

The chain recombines TRBV5-1 with TRBJ2-3, with TRBD1 as a possible D gene (5 bases). CDR3 length: 13 residues. Germline assignment: CDR1 SGHRS and CDR2 YFSETQ. With 4 bases removed from V and 2 bases from J, the gap between germline ends came to 8 bases. CDR3 region: CASSIGDTDTQYF. The DNA for the CDR3 is TGCGCCAGCAGCATAGGGGACACAGATACGCAGTATTTT.

This clonotype showed up many times. CDR3 region: CASSLLIGLAGVRGQETQYF. The CDR3, as DNA: TGCGCCAGCAGCTTGCTAATCGGACTAGCGGGAGTGAGGGGACAAGAGACCCAGTACTTC. The J gene is TRBJ2-5, the V gene TRBV5-1; 13 bases fit TRBD2. The germline V gene encodes CDR1 SGHRS and CDR2 YFSETQ. The CDR3 loop spans 20 amino acids. V was clipped by 1 base and J by 2 bases; unmatched bases: 14.

The chain is built from TRBV15 and TRBJ2-3; D gene ambiguous. The V end lost 1 base, the J end lost 3 bases, and 11 bases lay between the germline ends. Germline CDR1 reads LNHNV; CDR2 reads YYDKDF (reference sequence). The CDR3 contains 15 residues. This chain's CDR3 is CATSRAKVETDTQYF. The CDR3 DNA is TGTGCCACCAGCAGAGCTAAGGTCGAGACAGATACGCAGTATTTT.

A few counts support this clonotype. The rearrangement links TRBV15 to TRBJ1-1; D gene unclear. The length of the CDR3 is 17 residues. Germline values: CDR1 LNHNV, CDR2 YYDKDF (reference sequence). V was cut by 1 base and J by 2 bases, with 17 bases left in between. The CDR3 reads CATSRVPVGPENTEAFF. In nucleotides, the CDR3 is TGTGCCACCAGCAGAGTCCCCGTAGGGCCGGAAAACACTGAAGCTTTCTTT.